The 3 T cell receptor beta chains below were found in one sample sequenced in a study of identifying expanded T cells in peripheral blood. Data came from immunoSEQ multiplex PCR; TCRdb stores just in-frame clones and leaves some out. The sample carries about 100,000 clones, over 75% recorded once. Material: blood. All receptors derive from a person aged 18-69 years in good health.

This clone was observed a few times. The chain's CDR3 is CASSIDEKAYSNQPQHF. As DNA, the CDR3 is TGTGCCAGTAGTATAGATGAGAAAGCCTATAGCAATCAGCCCCAGCATTTT. The V and J genes are TRBV19 and TRBJ1-5; unclear D gene. Germline CDR1 is LNHDA and CDR2 is SQIVND (reference sequence). This CDR3 is 17 amino acids long. The V end was cut by 0 bases, the J end by 0 bases, with 12 bases between.

This chain links TRBV2 with TRBJ2-1, with 9 positions matching TRBD2. This CDR3 has 16 residues. Trimming removed 6 bases from V and 5 bases from J; junction bases left unmatched: 11. Germline V lookup: CDR1 SNHLY, CDR2 FYNNEI. CDR3 sequence (DNA): TGTGCCAGCAGCCTGAGGGGGCGGGAGGGAAACAATGAGCAGTTCTTC. Its protein is CASSLRGREGNNEQFF.

This clone has a single count. The rearrangement uses TRBV6-6 and TRBJ1-5; possible D gene TRBD1, 6 bases. Trimming took off 5 bases at V and 0 bases at J, with 11 bases between the two ends. This CDR3 spans 15 amino acids. Germline CDR1 and CDR2: MNHNY and SVGAGI (reference sequence). CDR3 nucleotides: TGTGCCAGCAGTCGGACAGACTATAGCAATCAGCCCCAGCATTTT. Amino acids: CASSRTDYSNQPQHF.